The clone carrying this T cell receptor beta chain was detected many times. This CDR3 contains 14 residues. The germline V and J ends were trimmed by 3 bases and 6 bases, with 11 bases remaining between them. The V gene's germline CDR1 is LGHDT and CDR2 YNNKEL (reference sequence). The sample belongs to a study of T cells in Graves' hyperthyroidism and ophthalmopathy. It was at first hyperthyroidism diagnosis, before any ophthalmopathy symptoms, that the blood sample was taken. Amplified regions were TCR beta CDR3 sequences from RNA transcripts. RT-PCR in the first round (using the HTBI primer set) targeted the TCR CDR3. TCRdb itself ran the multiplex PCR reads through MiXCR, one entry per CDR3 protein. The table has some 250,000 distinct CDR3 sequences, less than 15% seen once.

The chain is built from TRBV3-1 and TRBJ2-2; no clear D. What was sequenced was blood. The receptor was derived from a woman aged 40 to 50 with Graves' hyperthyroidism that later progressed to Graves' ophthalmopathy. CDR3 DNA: TGTGCCAGCAGCCAGCCCATACGGGCCGGGGAGCTGTTTTTT. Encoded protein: CASSQPIRAGELFF. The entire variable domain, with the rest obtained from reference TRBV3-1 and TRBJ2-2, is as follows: DTAVSQTPKYLVTQMGNDKSIKCEQNLGHDTMYWYKQDSKKFLKIMFSYNNKELIINETVPNRFSPKSPDKAHLNLHINSLELGDSAVYFCASSQPIRAGELFFGEGSRLTVL.